The present T cell receptor (beta chain) was sequenced within a study of OX40 agonist ivuxolimab in advanced cancers. Looking at the study overall: Partial responses occurred in Three dose-escalation patients, one with hepatocellular carcinoma and two with cutaneous melanoma.

CDR1 and CDR2 (germline): MNHNS, SASEGT. The germline V and J ends were trimmed by 8 bases and 12 bases, with 14 bases remaining between them. This CDR3 spans 11 amino acids. Data came from immunoSEQ multiplex PCR; TCRdb stores just in-frame clones and leaves some out. The sample has fewer than 60,000 clones, approximately 90% seen once. The source was CD4+ or CD8+ T cells sorted from blood, collected in a trial of the OX40 agonist ivuxolimab. The rearrangement links TRBV6-1 to TRBJ1-5; no definite D call. This clonotype originated in an adult with an advanced solid tumor such as melanoma, head and neck, liver or kidney cancer. CDR3 sequence: CASARVGDQHF. Here the CDR3 DNA reads TGTGCCAGCGCAAGGGTGGGAGACCAGCATTTT.